These 17 T cell receptor beta chains were all obtained from the same sample, sequenced in a study of blood T cells in healthy people across ages. With a J-beta primer mix and a sample-barcoded 5' primer, a second PCR ran 7 to 11 cycles. TCRdb reprocessed the 5' RACE reads with MiXCR, giving one entry per CDR3 protein. This table holds 850,000 to 950,000 distinct CDR3 sequences, 29% found once. Material: blood. The receptors derive from a woman of 80 years or more in good health.

The chain employs TRBV2 and TRBJ1-5; no reliable D call. Between the trimmed V and J ends, which lost 3 bases and 11 bases, there was a span of 14 bases. The CDR3 loop spans 13 amino acids. CDR1 and CDR2 (germline): SNHLY, FYNNEI. CDR3 protein: CASSDGTGKTQHF. For the CDR3, the DNA is TGTGCCAGCAGTGACGGCACGGGGAAGACCCAGCATTTT.

As concerns this clonotype: Just one base apart from a much larger clone, this may be a read error. The chain uses TRBV20-1 and TRBJ2-1, with 10 nucleotides matching TRBD2. Trimming took 6 bases from V and 7 from J; bases not matched to a gene: 9. Per germline, CDR1 DFQATT and CDR2 SNEGSKA (reference sequence). CDR3 size: 14 residues. DNA of the CDR3: TGCAGTGCAAAAAGCGGGGGGGCCAGTAATGAGCAGTTCTTC. Protein sequence: CSAKSGGASNEQFF.

This clonotype was seen only a few times. J is TRBJ1-5 and V is TRBV6-2 or TRBV6-3, with a tentative D call TRBD1 (6 bases). With 2 bases removed from V and 4 bases from J, the gap between germline ends came to 12 bases. Germline loops: CDR1 MNHEY, CDR2 SVGEGT. This CDR3 is built from 15 residues. CDR3 amino acids: CASSYNREGNQPQHF. CDR3 in DNA: TGTGCCAGCAGTTACAACAGGGAAGGGAATCAGCCCCAGCATTTT.

This clonotype was detected ten times or more. This chain links TRBV7-9 with TRBJ2-7; perhaps TRBD1 as D (6 bases). CDR3 length: 16 amino acids. The V end was cut by 6 bases, the J end by 0 bases, with 18 bases between. Germline lookup yields CDR1 SEHNR and CDR2 FQNEAQ (reference sequence). In DNA, the CDR3 is TGTGCCAGCAGTTCCACAGGGAAGGGGGACTCCTACGAGCAGTACTTC. This encodes CASSSTGKGDSYEQYF.

The V gene is TRBV30, the J gene TRBJ1-1, with TRBD1 matching 7 bases. Germline CDR1 reads GTSNPN; CDR2 reads SVGIG (reference sequence). Germline trimming cut 2 bases from V and 5 bases from J; bases unmatched to any gene: 14. The CDR3 covers 16 residues. The CDR3 here is CAWSPLDRDRSTEAFF. CDR3 nucleotide sequence: TGTGCCTGGAGTCCCCTTGACAGGGATCGTAGTACTGAAGCTTTCTTT. The complete variable domain, with remaining parts taken from reference TRBV30 and TRBJ1-1, reads SQTIHQWPATLVQPVGSPLSLECTVEGTSNPNLYWYRQAAGRGLQLLFYSVGIGQISSEVPQNLSASRPQDRQFILSSKKLLLSDSGFYLCAWSPLDRDRSTEAFFGQGTRLTVV.

On this clonotype itself: This could be a read error, since a much larger clone is one nucleotide away. The V call is TRBV7-2, the J call TRBJ2-1, with 9 positions matching TRBD2. The ends lost 2 bases at V and 9 bases at J; junction bases unmatched: 8. The V gene's germline CDR1 is SGHTA and CDR2 FQGNSA. There are 15 residues in the CDR3. The CDR3 nucleotides are TGTGCCAGCAGCTTAACCGGGACTAGCCGGGGTGAGCAGTTCTTC. Its translation: CASSLTGTSRGEQFF. Full variable domain (missing parts from reference TRBV7-2 and TRBJ2-1): GAGVSQSPSNKVTEKGKDVELRCDPISGHTALYWYRQSLGQGLEFLIYFQGNSAPDKSGLPSDRFSAERTGGSVSTLTIQRTQQEDSAVYLCASSLTGTSRGEQFFGPGTRLTVL.

This clonotype was counted a few times. A much larger clone is a single base away; this may be a read error. The V gene is TRBV6-2 or TRBV6-3, the J gene TRBJ2-6, with D perhaps assigned TRBD1 or TRBD2 (5 bases each). Looked up from germline, CDR1 is MNHEY and CDR2 is SVGEGT. This CDR3 is 17 amino acids long. The CDR3 here is CASSPPRTHSGANVRTF. The CDR3 coding sequence is TGTGCCAGCAGTCCTCCCAGGACTCACTCTGGGGCCAACGTCCGGACTTTC.

DNA for the CDR3: TGTGCCAGCAGTGAATCCGGACTAGCGTATAATGAGCAGTTCTTC. Encoded protein: CASSESGLAYNEQFF. This sequence joins TRBV6-5 and TRBJ2-1, with 9 bases lining up with TRBD2. Germline CDR1 is MNHEY and CDR2 is SVGAGI. V lost 5 bases, J lost 7 bases, and 9 bases stayed unmatched. The CDR3 runs 15 residues.

The count of this clonotype is one. A much more abundant neighbour one base away suggests this may be a read error. The rearrangement uses TRBV12-3 or TRBV12-4 and TRBJ2-1; 9 bases line up with TRBD2. This CDR3 has 18 residues. CDR3 sequence (DNA): TGTGCCAGCAGTCGCCAAGGCCTAGCGGGGCGAGCCTACGATGAGCAGTTCTTC. It is translated as CASSRQGLAGRAYDEQFF.

In this sample, this clonotype turned up many times. The rearrangement uses TRBV12-3 or TRBV12-4 and TRBJ1-5; D ambiguous. V was pared by 3 bases and J by 5 bases, with 14 bases between. The CDR3 has 15 amino acids. The CDR3 loop reads CASSFRGMEYQPQHF. The CDR3 DNA reads TGTGCCAGCAGTTTCCGGGGTATGGAGTATCAGCCCCAGCATTTT.

This clonotype came up many times. This chain connects TRBV7-2 to TRBJ2-3; TRBD2 matches 8 bases. There are 16 residues in the CDR3. In germline, CDR1 is SGHTA, CDR2 FQGNSA. Trimming took 0 bases from V and 6 from J; bases not matched to a gene: 8. CDR3 DNA: TGTGCCAGCAGCTTAGCGGCGGGGGGCGTGATGGATACGCAGTATTTT. This sequence encodes CASSLAAGGVMDTQYF.

This clonotype was detected a few times. The junction departs from germline at one end; a sequencing error may be responsible. The V call is TRBV29-1, the J call TRBJ2-6; D possibly corresponds to TRBD1 (5 bases). Germline lookup yields CDR1 SQVTM and CDR2 ANQGSEA. The length of the CDR3 is 14 residues. CDR3 loop: CSVEGATGANVRTF. CDR3 DNA: TGCAGCGTTGAAGGAGCCACTGGGGCCAACGTCCGGACTTTC.

V and J are TRBV20-1 and TRBJ1-2; D gene ambiguous. CDR1 is DFQATT and CDR2 is SNEGSKA in the germline V gene (reference sequence). CDR3 length: 14 amino acids. The CDR3 loop is CSAGDRSISYGYTF. CDR3 coding DNA: TGCAGCGCTGGAGATCGCAGTATTTCCTATGGCTACACCTTC.

Concerning this clonotype: One junction end disagrees with the germline gene, perhaps due to a read error. This sequence joins TRBV6-5 and TRBJ1-6; possible D gene TRBD1, 5 bases. Looked up from germline, CDR1 is MNHEY and CDR2 is SVGAGI. This CDR3 is built from 12 residues. The CDR3 nucleotides are TGTGCCAGCAATACGGGGGGTTCACCCATCCACTTT. Translation: CASNTGGSPIHF.

This clonotype was seen many times. The CDR3: CASRRTDTQYF. The DNA for the CDR3 is TGTGCCAGCAGGCGAACAGATACGCAGTATTTT. This chain joins TRBV12-3 or TRBV12-4 and TRBJ2-3; D is unresolved. V lost 6 bases to trimming and J lost 3 bases, with 4 bases between them. The CDR3 spans 11 residues.

This clonotype was observed many times. This chain uses TRBV3-1 with TRBJ2-4; D not resolved. Looked up from germline, CDR1 is LGHDT and CDR2 is YNNKEL (reference sequence). The ends were cut back, 1 base at V and 13 bases at J, with 14 bases in the middle. The CDR3 is 13 residues long. For the CDR3, the DNA is TGTGCCAGCAGCCAAGGAAAAGGTCGTTACCAGTACTTC. Translating gives CASSQGKGRYQYF.

In regard to this clonotype: A read error is possible here, since a much larger clone lies one base away. The genes are TRBV5-6 and TRBJ2-1; D unresolved. Germline V gives CDR1 SGHDT, CDR2 YYEEEE. The CDR3 length is 13 residues. The DNA for the CDR3 is TGTGCCAGCAGCCGCCGTTCGTACAATGAGCGGTTCTTC. Translation gives CASSRRSYNERFF.